The 31 T cell receptor beta chains below all came from one sample that was sequenced in a study of identifying expanded T cells in peripheral blood. The data were produced by immunoSEQ multiplex PCR, yet TCRdb's version contains in-frame clones alone and is incomplete. The table lists 95,000 to 100,000 clones, 70% to 90% of them singletons, with about 18% in the top ten. Sequenced input: blood. The receptors were sampled from a person aged 18 to 70 in good health.

This chain's CDR3 is CAWNTGTGDTGELFF. CDR3 bases: TGTGCCTGGAACACCGGGACAGGGGACACCGGGGAGCTGTTTTTT. V is TRBV30 and J is TRBJ2-2, with TRBD1 matching 10 bases. CDR3 length: 15 residues. V gave up 4 bases and J gave up 3 bases; unmatched junction bases: 5. Germline loops: CDR1 GTSNPN, CDR2 SVGIG (reference sequence).

V and J are TRBV5-4 and TRBJ2-5; D gene ambiguous. The CDR3 sequence is 14 residues long. Germline V gene sequence: CDR1 SGHNT, CDR2 YYREEE (reference sequence). Trimming stripped 4 bases from V and 5 bases from J, with 15 bases between. CDR3 protein: CASSPGAGRETQYF. CDR3 DNA: TGTGCCAGCAGCCCCGGCGCAGGTCGGGAGACCCAGTACTTC.

V gene TRBV4-3 combines with J gene TRBJ1-6; a possible D gene is TRBD1 (5 bases). The germline CDR1 and CDR2 sequences are LGHNA and YSLEER. This CDR3 has 15 amino acids. The V and J ends lost 4 bases and 13 bases respectively, with 20 bases between them. Here the CDR3 reads CASSPSDSRDRPLHF. CDR3 DNA: TGCGCCAGCAGCCCATCCGACAGTAGGGATCGTCCCCTCCACTTT.

The chain joins TRBV9 to TRBJ2-3; D is perhaps TRBD1 (6 bases). Germline values: CDR1 SGDLS, CDR2 YYNGEE. Trimming pared 4 bases from V and 1 base from J, leaving 10 bases between. CDR3 length equals 14 residues. CDR3 nucleotides: TGTGCCAGCAGCCCATGGACAGGCACAGATACGCAGTATTTT. Protein product: CASSPWTGTDTQYF.

The gene calls are TRBV25-1 and TRBJ1-1, with D unresolved. CDR3 size: 12 residues. The V gene's germline CDR1 is MGHDK and CDR2 SYGVNS. The V and J ends lost 4 bases and 8 bases respectively, with 11 bases between them. The CDR3 DNA sequence: TGTGCCAGCAGTGGGGAAGTTTTCGAAGCTTTCTTT. Translating gives CASSGEVFEAFF.

The V call is TRBV6-5, the J call TRBJ1-6, with a weak D call TRBD1 (6 bases). Trimming left V 6 bases short and J 9 bases short, with 12 bases between. CDR3 size: 13 residues. The V gene's germline CDR1 is MNHEY and CDR2 SVGAGI. The CDR3 protein is CASRQGVSSPLHF. The CDR3 nucleotides read TGTGCCAGCAGACAGGGAGTAAGTTCACCCCTCCACTTT.

CDR3 loop: CASRDSVYSPLHF. The CDR3 bases are TGTGCCAGCAGGGACAGCGTCTATTCACCCCTCCACTTT. The chain has TRBV2 and TRBJ1-6; D perhaps matches TRBD1 (6 bases). The germline CDR1 and CDR2 sequences are SNHLY and FYNNEI. The CDR3 extends over 13 amino acids. Trimming removed 6 bases from V and 8 bases from J, with 11 bases in between.

V is TRBV6-1 and J is TRBJ2-2; D is unresolved. CDR1 is MNHNS and CDR2 is SASEGT in the germline V gene. This CDR3 has 18 residues. V gave up 3 bases and J gave up 2 bases, with 19 bases separating them. The CDR3 DNA reads TGTGCCAGCAGTGACGCGATGAACCCTGGCCCAAACACCGGGGAGCTGTTTTTT. Residues: CASSDAMNPGPNTGELFF.

J is TRBJ1-1 and V is TRBV5-1; D possibly corresponds to TRBD1 (6 bases). The length of the CDR3 is 13 residues. Per germline, CDR1 SGHRS and CDR2 YFSETQ. Deletions cut 3 bases from V and 0 bases from J, with 6 bases between. DNA of the CDR3: TGCGCCAGCAGCTCAGGGGTGAACACTGAAGCTTTCTTT. Protein: CASSSGVNTEAFF.

This clone was observed a handful of times. The V call is TRBV19, the J call TRBJ1-3, with no clear D. Germline loops: CDR1 LNHDA, CDR2 SQIVND (reference sequence). This CDR3 is built from 14 residues. Deletions cut 7 bases from V and 1 base from J, with 11 bases between. The CDR3 is CASKGRGSGNTIYF. The CDR3 region has the DNA TGTGCCAGTAAAGGGCGGGGATCTGGAAACACCATATATTTT.

This clone was counted a few times. This rearrangement joins TRBV4-3 to TRBJ2-3; a weak D match, TRBD2 (6 bases). The CDR3 is 17 amino acids. The germline gives CDR1 LGHNA, CDR2 YSLEER. Trimming took off 0 bases at V and 2 bases at J, with 15 bases between the two ends. CDR3 sequence reads: CASSQDGRGSPTDTQYF. CDR3 bases: TGCGCCAGCAGCCAAGATGGGCGGGGATCCCCCACAGATACGCAGTATTTT.

This clone turned up a few times. The chain recombines TRBV7-7 with TRBJ2-5; D gene ambiguous. The CDR3 runs to 14 residues. Germline V gives CDR1 SSHAT, CDR2 FNYEAQ (reference sequence). The ends were cut back, 1 base at V and 5 bases at J, with 11 bases in the middle. The DNA of the CDR3 is TGTGCCAGCAGCTTAGGAGGTACTATGGAGACCCAGTACTTC. Its translation: CASSLGGTMETQYF.

V is TRBV2 and J is TRBJ2-1, with 13 bases that match TRBD2. CDR1 and CDR2 (germline): SNHLY, FYNNEI. The CDR3 loop spans 16 amino acids. J gave up 3 bases and V 5 bases, and 4 bases lay outside the gene matches. This chain's CDR3 is CASSRTSGGLYNEQFF. As DNA, the CDR3 is TGTGCCAGCAGTAGGACTAGCGGGGGTCTCTACAATGAGCAGTTCTTC.

The V call is TRBV4-1, the J call TRBJ2-5; unclear D gene. The CDR3 has 14 residues. Trimming took 1 base from V and 2 from J, leaving 8 bases between them. The germline gives CDR1 MGHRA, CDR2 YSYEKL. The CDR3 nucleotides read TGCGCCAGCAGCCAAGTGTTGTTGCAAGAGACCCAGTACTTC. It encodes CASSQVLLQETQYF.

The chain uses TRBV6-5 and TRBJ1-5; D remains ambiguous. Germline V gives CDR1 MNHEY, CDR2 SVGAGI. This CDR3 has 12 amino acids. Deletions cut 7 bases from V and 6 bases from J, with 10 bases between. CDR3: CASTDRPQPQHF. The CDR3 DNA reads TGTGCCAGCACCGACCGGCCTCAGCCCCAGCATTTT.

V gene TRBV5-6 combines with J gene TRBJ2-1; D possibly uses TRBD1 or TRBD2 (5 bases each). Trimming removed 2 bases from V and 6 bases from J, with 9 bases in between. The CDR3 totals 13 residues. CDR1 and CDR2 (germline): SGHDT, YYEEEE. CDR3 bases: TGTGCCAGCAGCTTCGGGACCCTCAATGAGCAGTTCTTC. Translation: CASSFGTLNEQFF.

The chain combines TRBV29-1 with TRBJ2-1; D is unresolved. CDR1 is SQVTM and CDR2 is ANQGSEA in the germline V gene. V lost 4 bases and J 7 bases, leaving 11 bases between the germline ends. This CDR3 comprises 12 residues. The chain's CDR3 is CSVVVVQNEQFF. DNA of the CDR3: TGCAGCGTTGTAGTGGTCCAGAATGAGCAGTTCTTC.

The chain has TRBV5-6 and TRBJ2-3, with D tentatively TRBD2 (6 bases). The V end lost 4 bases, the J end lost 2 bases, and 14 bases lay between the germline ends. This CDR3 is built from 15 residues. CDR1 is SGHDT, CDR2 YYEEEE, per germline. The CDR3 region is CASSHGAGYTDTQYF. The CDR3, as DNA: TGTGCCAGCAGCCATGGGGCGGGGTACACAGATACGCAGTATTTT.

The chain employs TRBV6-5 and TRBJ2-1, with 9 nucleotides matching TRBD2. Losses at the gene ends were 5 bases for V and 6 bases for J; bases not matched to a gene: 8. The V gene's germline CDR1 is MNHEY and CDR2 SVGAGI. The CDR3 is made up of 15 amino acids. The CDR3 spells CASSTHSGGLNEQFF. The CDR3 nucleotides read TGTGCCAGCAGTACCCATAGCGGGGGCCTCAATGAGCAGTTCTTC.

The chain combines TRBV12-5 with TRBJ2-3; TRBD2 aligns across 7 bases. The J segment lost 3 bases and the V segment lost 0 bases, leaving 12 bases of the junction unmatched. CDR3 length: 18 residues. Per germline, CDR1 LGHNT and CDR2 FRNRAP. Here the CDR3 reads CASGLVRDGEGTTDTQYF. The CDR3 DNA is TGTGCTAGTGGTTTGGTACGCGACGGGGAGGGTACGACAGATACGCAGTATTTT.

The table lists this clone with a few counts. V is TRBV19 and J is TRBJ1-1; no firm D call. Germline loops: CDR1 LNHDA, CDR2 SQIVND (reference sequence). Trimming removed 5 bases from V and 3 bases from J, with 4 bases in between. The CDR3 runs to 11 residues. The CDR3 spells CASSDHTEAFF. For the CDR3, the DNA is TGTGCCAGTAGTGACCACACTGAAGCTTTCTTT.

This clone was detected once. This chain connects TRBV4-3 to TRBJ2-6; the D gene is possibly TRBD1 (5 bases). Germline CDR1 reads LGHNA; CDR2 reads YSLEER. There are 19 residues in the CDR3. The ends were cut back, 1 base at V and 0 bases at J, with 16 bases in the middle. The CDR3 region has the DNA TGCGCCAGCAGCCAAGTTTCGGTGACAGTCGGCTCTGGGGCCAACGTCCTGACTTTC. The encoded protein is CASSQVSVTVGSGANVLTF.

The genes are TRBV5-1 and TRBJ2-7; D is unclear. Trimming removed 0 bases from V and 3 bases from J, with 7 bases in between. Germline V gene sequence: CDR1 SGHRS, CDR2 YFSETQ. The CDR3 is 13 amino acids. CDR3: CASSLEPNYEQYF. As DNA, the CDR3 is TGCGCCAGCAGCTTGGAACCCAACTACGAGCAGTACTTC.

The chain links TRBV6-1 to TRBJ2-6; D is uncertain. V lost 2 bases, J lost 0 bases, and 5 bases lay in between. Looked up from germline, CDR1 is MNHNS and CDR2 is SASEGT. This CDR3 contains 15 residues. The CDR3 region is CASSEYNSGANVLTF. Written as DNA, the CDR3 is TGTGCCAGCAGTGAATACAACTCTGGGGCCAACGTCCTGACTTTC.

This chain joins TRBV4-3 and TRBJ2-1, with unresolved D. Germline CDR1 reads LGHNA; CDR2 reads YSLEER. This CDR3 has 16 amino acids. Trimming left V 7 bases short and J 0 bases short, with 16 bases between. This CDR3 reads CASTSRRGSSYNEQFF. In nucleotides, the CDR3 is TGCGCCAGCACCTCCCGGCGCGGAAGCTCCTACAATGAGCAGTTCTTC.

The V call is TRBV5-4, the J call TRBJ2-7; 10 bases align to TRBD2. This CDR3 is built from 15 residues. Germline V gene data show CDR1 as SGHNT and CDR2 as YYREEE (reference sequence). Trimming removed 4 bases from V and 1 base from J; junction bases left unmatched: 5. For the CDR3, the DNA is TGTGCCAGCAGCCCACTAGCGGGGAGATCCTACGAGCAGTACTTC. Protein: CASSPLAGRSYEQYF.

The chain links TRBV6-5 to TRBJ1-1; D unresolved. Trimming left V 0 bases short and J 6 bases short, with 14 bases between. CDR3 length: 15 amino acids. Germline V CDR1 and CDR2: MNHEY, SVGAGI. The CDR3 loop reads CASSYSYAAAAEAFF. CDR3 nucleotides: TGTGCCAGCAGTTACTCATACGCGGCAGCGGCTGAAGCTTTCTTT.

This sequence joins TRBV19 and TRBJ2-3; possibly TRBD1 or TRBD2 for D (5 bases each). The CDR3 is 14 residues long. Looked up from germline, CDR1 is LNHDA and CDR2 is SQIVND (reference sequence). Trimming took off 2 bases at V and 6 bases at J, with 12 bases between the two ends. CDR3 amino acids: CASSIRQWGDTQYF. Written as DNA, the CDR3 is TGTGCCAGTAGTATAAGACAGTGGGGGGATACGCAGTATTTT.

The chain recombines TRBV7-6 with TRBJ2-2; the match to TRBD1 covers 10 bases. The V and J ends lost 4 bases and 5 bases, in that order; junction bases with no gene match: 10. CDR3 length equals 17 residues. Germline V gene lookup returns CDR1 SGHVS and CDR2 FNYEAQ. This CDR3 reads CASSYNEPGQGTGELFF. The DNA for the CDR3 is TGTGCCAGCAGCTACAATGAACCGGGACAGGGGACCGGGGAGCTGTTTTTT. The full variable domain, in which reference TRBV7-6 and TRBJ2-2 provide the parts outside the CDR3, is GAGVSQSPRYKVTKRGQDVALRCDPISGHVSLYWYRQALGQGPEFLTYFNYEAQQDKSGLPNDRFSAERPEGSISTLTIQRTEQRDSAMYRCASSYNEPGQGTGELFFGEGSRLTVL.

The chain links TRBV9 to TRBJ2-1; D unclear. Trimming removed 2 bases from V and 8 bases from J, with 11 bases in between. The CDR3 is made up of 13 amino acids. Per the germline V gene, CDR1 is SGDLS and CDR2 is YYNGEE. The CDR3 sequence: CASSVSLRDEQFF. In DNA form, the CDR3 reads TGTGCCAGCAGCGTCAGCCTAAGGGATGAGCAGTTCTTC.

This chain links TRBV6-6 with TRBJ1-2, with TRBD1 matching 11 bases. Germline V gene data show CDR1 as MNHNY and CDR2 as SVGAGI (reference sequence). V dropped 5 bases and J dropped 4; count of bases not matched to a gene: 6. This CDR3 region has 15 residues. This chain's CDR3 is CASSKGQGATYGYTF. In DNA form, the CDR3 reads TGTGCCAGCAGTAAAGGACAGGGGGCTACCTATGGCTACACCTTC.